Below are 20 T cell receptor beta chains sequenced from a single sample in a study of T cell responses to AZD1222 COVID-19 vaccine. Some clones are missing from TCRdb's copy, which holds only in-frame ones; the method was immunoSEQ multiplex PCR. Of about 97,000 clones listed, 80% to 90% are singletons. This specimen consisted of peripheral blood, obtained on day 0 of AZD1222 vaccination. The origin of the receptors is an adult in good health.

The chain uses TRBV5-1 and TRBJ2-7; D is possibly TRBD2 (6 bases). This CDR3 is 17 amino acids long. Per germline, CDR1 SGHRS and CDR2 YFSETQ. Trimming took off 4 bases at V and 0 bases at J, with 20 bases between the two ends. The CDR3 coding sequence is TGCGCCAGCAGCCTAGGGCCCCCGCCTAGCGTCTCCTACGAGCAGTACTTC. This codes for CASSLGPPPSVSYEQYF.

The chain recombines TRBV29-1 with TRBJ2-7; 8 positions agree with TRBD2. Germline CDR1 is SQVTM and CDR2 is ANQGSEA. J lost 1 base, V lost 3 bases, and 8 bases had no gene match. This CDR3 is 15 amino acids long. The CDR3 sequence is CSVDPGAGGSYEQYF. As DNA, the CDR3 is TGCAGCGTTGACCCGGGGGCGGGAGGATCCTACGAGCAGTACTTC.

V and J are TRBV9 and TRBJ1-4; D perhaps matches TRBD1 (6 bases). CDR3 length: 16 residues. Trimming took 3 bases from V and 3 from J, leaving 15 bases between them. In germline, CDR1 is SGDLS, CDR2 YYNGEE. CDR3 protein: CASSAGGGAANEKLFF. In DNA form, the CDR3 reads TGTGCCAGCAGCGCCGGTGGGGGGGCGGCTAATGAAAAACTGTTTTTT.

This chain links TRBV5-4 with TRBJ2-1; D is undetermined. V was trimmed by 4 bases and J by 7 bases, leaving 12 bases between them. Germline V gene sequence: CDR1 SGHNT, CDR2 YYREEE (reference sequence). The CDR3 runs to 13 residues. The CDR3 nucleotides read TGTGCCAGCAGCATCGACCTGGGGAATGAGCAGTTCTTC. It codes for CASSIDLGNEQFF.

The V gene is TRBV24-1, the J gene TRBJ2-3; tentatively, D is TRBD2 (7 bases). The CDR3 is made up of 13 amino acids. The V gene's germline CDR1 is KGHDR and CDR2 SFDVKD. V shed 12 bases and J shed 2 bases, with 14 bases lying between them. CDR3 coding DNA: TGTGCCTCGGGGGGCCGGGTCACAGATACGCAGTATTTT. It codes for CASGGRVTDTQYF.

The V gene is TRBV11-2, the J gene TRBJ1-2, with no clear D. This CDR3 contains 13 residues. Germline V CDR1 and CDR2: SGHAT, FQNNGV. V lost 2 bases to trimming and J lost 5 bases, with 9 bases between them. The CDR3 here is CASSLHSLYGYTF. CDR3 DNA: TGTGCCAGCAGCTTACACTCCCTTTATGGCTACACCTTC.

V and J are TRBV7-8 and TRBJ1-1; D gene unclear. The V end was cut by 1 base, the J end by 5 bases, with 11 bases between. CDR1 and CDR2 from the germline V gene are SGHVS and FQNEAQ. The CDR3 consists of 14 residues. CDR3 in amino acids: CASSLVLAETEAFF. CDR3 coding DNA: TGTGCCAGCAGCTTAGTACTTGCGGAGACTGAAGCTTTCTTT. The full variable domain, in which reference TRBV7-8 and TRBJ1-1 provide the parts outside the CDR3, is GAGVSQSPRYKVAKRGQDVALRCDPISGHVSLFWYQQALGQGPEFLTYFQNEAQLDKSGLPSDRFFAERPEGSVSTLKIQRTQQEDSAVYLCASSLVLAETEAFFGQGTRLTVV.

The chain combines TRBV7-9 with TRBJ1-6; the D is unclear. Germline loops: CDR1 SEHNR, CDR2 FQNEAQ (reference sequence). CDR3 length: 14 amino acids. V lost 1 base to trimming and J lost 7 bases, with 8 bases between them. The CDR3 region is CASSLGNRNSPLHF. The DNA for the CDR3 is TGTGCCAGCAGCTTAGGGAATCGGAATTCACCCCTCCACTTT.

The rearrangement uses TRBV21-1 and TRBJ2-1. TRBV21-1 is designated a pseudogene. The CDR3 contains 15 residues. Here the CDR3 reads CASSKMGCVGNEQFF. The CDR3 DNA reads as TGTGCCAGCAGCAAAATGGGGTGTGTGGGGAATGAGCAGTTCTTC.

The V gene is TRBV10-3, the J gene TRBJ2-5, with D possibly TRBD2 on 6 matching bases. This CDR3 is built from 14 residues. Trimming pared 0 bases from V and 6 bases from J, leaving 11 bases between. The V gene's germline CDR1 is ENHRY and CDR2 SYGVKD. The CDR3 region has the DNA TGTGCCATCAGTGAGTCGGCGGGAATAAAGACCCAGTACTTC. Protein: CAISESAGIKTQYF.

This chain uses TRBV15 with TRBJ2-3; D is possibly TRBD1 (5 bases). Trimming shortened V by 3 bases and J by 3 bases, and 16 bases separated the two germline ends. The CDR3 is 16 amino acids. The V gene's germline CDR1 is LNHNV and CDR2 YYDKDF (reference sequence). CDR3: CATSRRRAIGTDTQYF. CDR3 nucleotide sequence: TGTGCCACCAGCAGGCGCAGGGCGATCGGGACAGATACGCAGTATTTT.

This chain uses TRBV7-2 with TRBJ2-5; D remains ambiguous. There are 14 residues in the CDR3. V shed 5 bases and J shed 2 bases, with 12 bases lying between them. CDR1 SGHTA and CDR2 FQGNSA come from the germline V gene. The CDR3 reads CASSHLSRQETQYF. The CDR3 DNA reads TGTGCCAGCAGCCATTTGAGCCGGCAAGAGACCCAGTACTTC. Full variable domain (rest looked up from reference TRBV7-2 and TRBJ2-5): GAGVSQSPSNKVTEKGKDVELRCDPISGHTALYWYRQSLGQGLEFLIYFQGNSAPDKSGLPSDRFSAERTGGSVSTLTIQRTQQEDSAVYLCASSHLSRQETQYFGPGTRLLVL.

The CDR3 here is CAISPGQTYEQYF. The CDR3 region has the DNA TGTGCCATCAGCCCGGGCCAGACCTACGAGCAGTACTTC. The chain links TRBV10-3 to TRBJ2-7; D call uncertain. Trimming took off 6 bases at V and 2 bases at J, with 11 bases between the two ends. Per the germline V gene, CDR1 is ENHRY and CDR2 is SYGVKD. The length of the CDR3 is 13 residues.

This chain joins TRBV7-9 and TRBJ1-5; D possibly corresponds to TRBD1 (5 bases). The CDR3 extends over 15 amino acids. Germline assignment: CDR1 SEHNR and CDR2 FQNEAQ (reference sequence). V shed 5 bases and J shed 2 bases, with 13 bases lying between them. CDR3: CASSPGDRGNQPQHF. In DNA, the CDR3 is TGTGCCAGCAGCCCCGGAGACAGAGGCAATCAGCCCCAGCATTTT.

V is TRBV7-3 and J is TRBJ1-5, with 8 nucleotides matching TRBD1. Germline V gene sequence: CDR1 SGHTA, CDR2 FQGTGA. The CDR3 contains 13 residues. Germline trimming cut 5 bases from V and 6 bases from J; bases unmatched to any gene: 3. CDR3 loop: CASSDRGGQPQHF. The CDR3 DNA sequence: TGTGCCAGCAGCGACAGGGGCGGTCAGCCCCAGCATTTT.

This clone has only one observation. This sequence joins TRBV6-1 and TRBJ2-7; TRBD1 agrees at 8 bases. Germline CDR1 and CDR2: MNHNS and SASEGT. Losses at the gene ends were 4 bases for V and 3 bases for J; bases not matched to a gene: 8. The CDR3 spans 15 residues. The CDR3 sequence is CASSGAGTGNYEQYF. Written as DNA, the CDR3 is TGTGCCAGCAGTGGAGCCGGGACAGGCAACTACGAGCAGTACTTC.

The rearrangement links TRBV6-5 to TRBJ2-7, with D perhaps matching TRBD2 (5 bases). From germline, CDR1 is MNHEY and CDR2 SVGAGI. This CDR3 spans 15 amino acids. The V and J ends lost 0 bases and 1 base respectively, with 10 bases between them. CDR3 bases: TGTGCCAGCAGTTACTCGGAGACGGGGTCCTACGAGCAGTACTTC. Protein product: CASSYSETGSYEQYF.

CDR3 loop: CASSFVTGANEKLFF. The CDR3 region has the DNA TGTGCCAGCAGTTTCGTGACAGGGGCTAATGAAAAACTGTTTTTT. The genes are TRBV28 and TRBJ1-4, with 8 bases fitting TRBD1. The germline V gene encodes CDR1 MDHEN and CDR2 SYDVKM. The V and J ends lost 3 bases and 3 bases, in that order; junction bases with no gene match: 3. The CDR3 totals 15 residues.

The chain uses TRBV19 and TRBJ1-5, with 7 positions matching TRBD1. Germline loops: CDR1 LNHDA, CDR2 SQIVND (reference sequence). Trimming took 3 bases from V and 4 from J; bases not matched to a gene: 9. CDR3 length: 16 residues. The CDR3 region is CASSIIQGIGNQPQHF. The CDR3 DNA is TGTGCCAGTAGTATTATACAGGGGATTGGTAATCAGCCCCAGCATTTT.

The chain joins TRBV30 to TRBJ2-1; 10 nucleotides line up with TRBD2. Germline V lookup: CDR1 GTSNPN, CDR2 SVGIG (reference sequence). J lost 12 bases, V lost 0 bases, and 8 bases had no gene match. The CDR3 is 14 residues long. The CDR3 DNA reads TGTGCCTGGAGTGTACAGGGACTAGCGACGGTGCAGTTCTTC. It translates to CAWSVQGLATVQFF. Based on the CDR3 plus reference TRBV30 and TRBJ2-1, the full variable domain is SQTIHQWPATLVQPVGSPLSLECTVEGTSNPNLYWYRQAAGRGLQLLFYSVGIGQISSEVPQNLSASRPQDRQFILSSKKLLLSDSGFYLCAWSVQGLATVQFFGPGTRLTVL.